The present TCR beta chain was sequenced within a study of cytomegalovirus exposure and HLA in healthy donors. Study in general: In an early release, HLA-typed donors contributed tens of millions of unique TCR sequences. General observations from the study: HLA alleles were associated with roughly 17,000 TCR beta sequences in a later analysis at 0.05 false discovery rate.

This CDR3 has 16 residues. CDR1 is SGHNT, CDR2 YYREEE, per germline (reference sequence). J was trimmed by 1 base and V by 0 bases; bases with no gene match: 4. The PCR ran on 60 Vbeta and 13 Jbeta primers. The assay was immunoSEQ multiplex PCR, and TCRdb's table has in-frame clones only and misses some. With 200,000 or so clones in the sample, the ten largest clones hold approximately 0.74%. As concerns this clone: Its antigen is still unknown.

Sequencing used PBMCs. The sequence came from a boy between 10 and 17 years old in good health and CMV-seronegative. The V call is TRBV5-4, the J call TRBJ1-2; TRBD1 matches at 9 bases. CDR3 DNA sequence: TGTGCCAGCAGCTTGGGGGACAGGGCTCTTAACTATGGCTACACCTTC. This codes for CASSLGDRALNYGYTF.